This TCR beta chain was profiled in a study of blood T cell repertoires in COVID-19. Turning to the study itself: From the United States, Italy and Spain came samples of acute and convalescent COVID-19. T cells, B-cell-depleted T cells, or PBMCs supplied cDNA or gDNA.

As processed by the authors: Amplification of reference gene primers provided the estimated nucleated cell counts. Clones were sequenced by immunoSEQ multiplex PCR, and TCRdb holds only the in-frame ones, with some missing. V and J calls and clone size come straight from that table; D and trimming were deduced from the DNA. The data show 60,000 to 75,000 clones, around 86% seen once. Germline CDR1 and CDR2: SGHRS and YFSETQ. This CDR3 has 14 residues. V lost 3 bases to trimming and J lost 1 base; unmatched junction nucleotides: 3. Sample: peripheral blood. The source of this sequence is a man between 25 and 39 years old with acute or convalescent COVID-19. V and J are TRBV5-1 and TRBJ2-5, with 7 bases aligning to TRBD1. The CDR3 spells CASSSSGGQETQYF. The CDR3 DNA follows: TGCGCCAGCAGCTCCTCAGGGGGCCAAGAGACCCAGTACTTC.